This TCR beta chain was documented in a study of CD8 T cells in ankylosing spondylitis. This clonotype has at least ten counts. Its specificity is not known. One entry per CDR3 protein results from TCRdb running MiXCR on the 5' RACE reads. The top ten hold under 1.2% of the sample, which has under 450,000 distinct CDR3 sequences, 15% to 20% seen once. CDR3 length: 13 amino acids. Germline CDR1 reads DFQATT; CDR2 reads SNEGSKA (reference sequence). Study-wide findings and caveats: It appeared that ankylosing spondylitis blood was characterized by a TCR beta motif of several highly homologous variants.

This sequence was found in a male donor with ankylosing spondylitis. J is TRBJ1-1 and V is TRBV20-1; D not resolved. The sample taken for sequencing was blood, either unsorted or a sorted T cell fraction (not recorded which). CDR3 region: CSAREGMNTEAFF. DNA of the CDR3: TGCAGCGCCCGCGAGGGCATGAACACTGAAGCTTTCTTT.